This is a list of T cell receptor beta chains from one sample in a study of cytotoxic CD8 clonotypes in ibrutinib-treated CLL. TCRdb's copy holds only in-frame clones and misses some; the assay was immunoSEQ multiplex PCR. The data contain about 200,000 clones, 75% to 85% of them singletons. Sequences were derived from PBMCs, sampled after 12 months of ibrutinib treatment. The receptors stem from a human donor with chronic lymphocytic leukemia. CDR3s include the opening cysteine and the closing phenylalanine or tryptophan. A D gene is named only where the DNA matches it firmly. Rows give clone size only sometimes, using once, few, many, or a class for an expanded clone.

>TRBJ1-4|TRBD1|NA|TRBV5-4
TGTGCCAGCAGCCTAGACAGGGGTCAAGAAAAACTGTTTTTT
CASSLDRGQEKLFF
>TRBJ1-1|NA|NA|TRBV11-3
TGTGCCAGCAGCCGAAGTGGGGGGACTGAAGCTTTCTTT
CASSRSGGTEAFF
>TRBJ2-7|NA|NA|TRBV6-5
TGTGCCAGCAGTGAAGTGTCCGAGCAGTACTTC
CASSEVSEQYF
>TRBJ1-1|TRBD1|NA|TRBV5-6
TGTGCCAGCAGCGCAATGGGACAGATGAACACTGAAGCTTTCTTT
CASSAMGQMNTEAFF
>TRBJ1-1|NA|NA|TRBV7-9
TGTGCCATCCGGAGGACTGAAGCTTTCTTT
CAIRRTEAFF
>TRBJ1-2|TRBD1|NA|TRBV5-1
TGCGCCAGCAGCTTGAGTCCAGGGGGAAACTATGGCTACACCTTC
CASSLSPGGNYGYTF
>TRBJ2-5|TRBD2|NA|TRBV5-1
TGCGCCAGCAGCCCGGACCCCCAGCGGGGCCAAGAGACCCAGTACTTC
CASSPDPQRGQETQYF
>TRBJ2-1|NA|few|TRBV27
TGTGCCAGCAGTCTATTTAGTAGGGCAGGGGTGGGCTCCTACAATGAGCAGTTCTTC
CASSLFSRAGVGSYNEQFF
>TRBJ2-3|NA|NA|TRBV7-9
TGTGCCAGCAGCCCAACCTCGGATACGCAGTATTTT
CASSPTSDTQYF
>TRBJ2-7|TRBD2|NA|TRBV5-1
TGCGCCAGCAGCGCCGGACTAGCGGGAGGTTACGAGCAGTACTTC
CASSAGLAGGYEQYF
>TRBJ2-2|NA|NA|TRBV10-1
TGCGCCAGCAGTGAGGGACCCACCGGGGAGCTGTTTTTT
CASSEGPTGELFF
>TRBJ1-2|TRBD1|once|TRBV27
TGTGCCAGCAGTTTAGATGGCCTCGGGACAGTTAACTATGGCTACACCTTC
CASSLDGLGTVNYGYTF
>TRBJ2-7|NA|NA|TRBV4-2
TGTGCCAGCAGCCAAGGACGGACCGGCGGGTGGGACGAGCAGTACTTC
CASSQGRTGGWDEQYF
>TRBJ2-2|NA|many|TRBV6-1
TGTGCCAGCAGTGAAAGGGGATTCGGGGAGCTGTTTTTT
CASSERGFGELFF
>TRBJ2-7|TRBD2|NA|TRBV6-5
TGTGCCAGCAGTTACCCGGGGGGACACGAGCAGTACTTC
CASSYPGGHEQYF
>TRBJ2-7|TRBD1|few|TRBV19
TGTGCCAGTAGTGGCCTGGACAGGGGACAGCAGTACTTC
CASSGLDRGQQYF
>TRBJ1-1|NA|few|TRBV7-9
TGTGCCAGCAGTCCCTCGCTTGAAGCTTTCTTT
CASSPSLEAFF
>TRBJ2-7|TRBD1|NA|TRBV28
TGTGCCAGCAGTTTACCCACCGCGGACAGGGCAGTGCACGAGCAGTACTTC
CASSLPTADRAVHEQYF
>TRBJ2-5|NA|NA|TRBV7-5
TGTGCCAGCAGCCTAGAGGTAGCGGGCGAGACCCAGTACTTC
CASSLEVAGETQYF
>TRBJ1-3|TRBD1|NA|TRBV7-6
TGTGCCAGCAGCTTAGCGCCGACAGGGACTGGAAACACCATATATTTT
CASSLAPTGTGNTIYF
>TRBJ2-3|NA|NA|TRBV7-3
TGTGCCAGCAGCTTAACGCAGGGGGGGACAGATACGCAGTATTTT
CASSLTQGGTDTQYF
>TRBJ2-7|NA|NA|TRBV2
TGTGCCAGCACTTTTAAGACCTACGAGCAGTACTTC
CASTFKTYEQYF
>TRBJ2-7|TRBD1|NA|TRBV9
TGTGCCAGCAGCGGCGGGACAGGGACCTACGAGCAGTACTTC
CASSGGTGTYEQYF
>TRBJ2-3|NA|NA|TRBV11-2
TGTGCCAGCAGCTTAGACCGGCAAAGCACAGATACGCAGTATTTT
CASSLDRQSTDTQYF
>TRBJ2-6|TRBD2|NA|TRBV18
TGTGCCAGCTCACCGACTAGCGGGAAGGCTGGGGCCAACGTCCTGACTTTC
CASSPTSGKAGANVLTF